This TCR beta chain was retrieved from a study of blood T cell repertoires in COVID-19. TCRdb's table, derived via immunoSEQ multiplex PCR, lists solely in-frame clones and lacks some. The sample carries around 340,000 clones, approximately 91% recorded once. The TCR originated in a woman aged 25 to 45 who had been exposed to COVID-19. Sequenced: PBMCs or T cells enriched from blood (not recorded which).

The CDR3, as DNA: TGTGCCACTTTCGACTGGAACTATGGCTACACCTTC. It specifies CATFDWNYGYTF. V is TRBV6-4 and J is TRBJ1-2; D remains unclear. The CDR3 loop spans 12 amino acids. Trimming took off 10 bases at V and 2 bases at J, with 11 bases between the two ends. Germline-derived CDR1 and CDR2 are MRHNA and SNTAGT.